This record covers a single TCR beta chain. Its target is unknown. The junction differs from germline at one of its ends, possibly a read error. Germline V lookup: CDR1 LNHDA, CDR2 SQIVND (reference sequence). This CDR3 is 11 amino acids long. The source of the sample is a study of T cells in Graves' hyperthyroidism and ophthalmopathy. As for the study in general: Peripheral blood was taken when the disease was first diagnosed, before any treatment began. Findings and caveats of the study: Ophthalmopathy was told apart from stable hyperthyroidism by a 13 V-J model. Among thyroid clonotypes expanded above 0.001, most also appeared in blood.

Researchers took RNA transcripts and amplified the TCR beta CDR3 regions from them. With the HTBI primer set, the TCR CDR3 went through a first round of RT-PCR. TCRdb recomputed calls from the multiplex PCR reads with MiXCR, one row per CDR3 protein. The table has hundreds of thousands of distinct CDR3 sequences, less than 25% seen once. Each diagnosis drew on symptoms, thyroxine, TRAb, thyroid ultrasound and orbital computed tomography findings. This chain uses TRBV19 with TRBJ1-1; D is undetermined. Sample: blood. This clonotype was sampled from a man aged 30 to 45 with Graves' ophthalmopathy. The CDR3 reads CATWMNTEALF. CDR3 sequence (DNA): TGTGCCACGTGGATGAACACTGAAGCTTTATTT.